The T cell receptor (beta chain) described here comes from a study of T cell repertoires in cytomegalovirus infection. About the study: Public signatures in TCR beta pointed to CMV infection and matching HLA type.

TCRdb called the reads again in MiXCR, with one record for every CDR3 protein. The sample holds 630,000 or so distinct CDR3 sequences, roughly 24% seen once. Per germline, CDR1 ENHRY and CDR2 SYGVKD. This CDR3 spans 16 amino acids. Trimming took 3 bases from V and 2 from J; bases not matched to a gene: 5. At least ten counts were recorded for this clonotype. The rearrangement links TRBV10-3 to TRBJ2-7; 12 bases agree with TRBD2. The sample taken for sequencing was CD8+ T cells from PBMCs. The receptor's source is a human donor in good health (CMV status not recorded). Some clones in this sample may be carry-over from other donors' samples. The CDR3: CAISDPLAGGTYEQYF. The CDR3 DNA sequence: TGTGCCATCAGTGATCCACTAGCGGGGGGCACCTACGAGCAGTACTTC.